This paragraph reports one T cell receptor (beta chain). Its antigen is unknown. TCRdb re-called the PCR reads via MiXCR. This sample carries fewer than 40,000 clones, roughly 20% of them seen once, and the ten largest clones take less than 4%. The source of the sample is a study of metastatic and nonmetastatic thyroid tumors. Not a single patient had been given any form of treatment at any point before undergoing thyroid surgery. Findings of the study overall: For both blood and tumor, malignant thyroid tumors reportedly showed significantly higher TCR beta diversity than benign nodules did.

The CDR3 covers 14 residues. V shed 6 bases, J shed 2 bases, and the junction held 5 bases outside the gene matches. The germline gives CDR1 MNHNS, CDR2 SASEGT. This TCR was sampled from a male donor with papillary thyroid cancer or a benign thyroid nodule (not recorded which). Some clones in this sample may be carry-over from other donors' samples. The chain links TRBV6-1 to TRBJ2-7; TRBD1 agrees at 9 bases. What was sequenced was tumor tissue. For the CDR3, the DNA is TGTGCCAGCAGCCGAGGGGACAGGGCCTACGAGCAGTACTTC. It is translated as CASSRGDRAYEQYF.